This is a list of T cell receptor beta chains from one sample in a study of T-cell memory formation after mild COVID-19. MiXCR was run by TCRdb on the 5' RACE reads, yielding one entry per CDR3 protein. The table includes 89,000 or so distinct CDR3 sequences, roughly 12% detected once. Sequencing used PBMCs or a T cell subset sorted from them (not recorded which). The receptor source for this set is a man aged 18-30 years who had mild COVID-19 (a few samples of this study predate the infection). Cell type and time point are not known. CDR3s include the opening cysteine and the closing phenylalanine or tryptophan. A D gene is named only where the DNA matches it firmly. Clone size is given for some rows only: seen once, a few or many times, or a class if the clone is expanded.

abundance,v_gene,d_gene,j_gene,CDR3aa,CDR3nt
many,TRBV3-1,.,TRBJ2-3,CASSPFSGYTQYF,TGTGCCAGCAGCCCCTTCTCTGGGTATACGCAGTATTTT
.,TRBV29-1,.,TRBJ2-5,CSVPEGLSETQYF,TGCAGCGTTCCCGAGGGGCTATCGGAGACCCAGTACTTC
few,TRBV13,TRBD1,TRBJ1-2,CASSDTQGDYGYTF,TGTGCCAGCAGCGACACACAGGGGGACTATGGCTACACCTTC
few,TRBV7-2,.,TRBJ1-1,CASSLIWEEAFF,TGTGCCAGCAGCTTAATCTGGGAAGAAGCTTTCTTT
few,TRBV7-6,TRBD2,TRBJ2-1,CASSTGLAPFHEQFF,TGTGCCAGCAGCACCGGACTAGCGCCCTTCCATGAGCAGTTCTTC
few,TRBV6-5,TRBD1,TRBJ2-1,CASSQGQGTYNEQFF,TGTGCCAGCAGCCAGGGACAGGGCACCTACAATGAGCAGTTCTTC
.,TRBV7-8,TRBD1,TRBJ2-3,CASSLAGGQGADTQYF,TGTGCCAGCAGCTTAGCTGGTGGACAGGGGGCTGATACGCAGTATTTT
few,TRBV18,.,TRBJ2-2,CASSPPTGAGTGELFF,TGTGCCAGCTCACCACCGACGGGCGCCGGCACCGGGGAGCTGTTTTTT
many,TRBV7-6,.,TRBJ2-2,CASSLGTHTGELFF,TGTGCCAGCAGCTTAGGGACTCACACCGGGGAGCTGTTTTTT
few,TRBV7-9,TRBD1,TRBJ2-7,CASSGWGTATYEQYF,TGTGCCAGCAGCGGGTGGGGGACAGCCACCTACGAGCAGTACTTC
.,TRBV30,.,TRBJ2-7,CAWSATRSYEQYF,TGTGCCTGGAGTGCGACACGCTCCTACGAGCAGTACTTC
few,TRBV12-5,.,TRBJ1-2,CASAPAGARYGYTF,TGTGCTAGTGCCCCTGCGGGGGCCCGGTATGGCTACACCTTC
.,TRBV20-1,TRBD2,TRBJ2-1,CSASPGGNEQFF,TGCAGTGCTAGCCCGGGGGGTAATGAGCAGTTCTTC
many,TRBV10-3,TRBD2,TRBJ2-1,CAIAGSDQRGNDEQFF,TGTGCCATCGCGGGCTCAGACCAGCGGGGAAACGATGAGCAGTTCTTC
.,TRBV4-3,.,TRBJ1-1,CASSQAMSTGGRNTEAFF,TGCGCCAGCAGCCAGGCGATGAGCACCGGAGGCCGGAACACTGAAGCTTTCTTT
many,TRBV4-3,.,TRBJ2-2,CASSQTQFQVHTGELFF,TGCGCCAGCAGCCAAACCCAATTCCAGGTCCACACCGGGGAGCTGTTTTTT
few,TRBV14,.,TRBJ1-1,CASSREDRNTEAFF,TGTGCCAGCAGCCGAGAGGACAGGAACACTGAAGCTTTCTTT
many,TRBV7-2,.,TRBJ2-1,CASSFGGGMYNEQFF,TGTGCCAGCAGCTTCGGTGGGGGCATGTACAATGAGCAGTTCTTC
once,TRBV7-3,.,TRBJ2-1,CASSLTSSTYYNEQFF,TGTGCCAGCAGCTTAACTAGCTCTACCTACTACAATGAGCAGTTCTTC
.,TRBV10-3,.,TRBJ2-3,CAISLRGAADTQYF,TGTGCCATCAGCCTCAGGGGGGCGGCAGATACGCAGTATTTT
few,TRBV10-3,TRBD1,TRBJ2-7,CAISDRTGISYEQYF,TGTGCCATCAGTGATAGGACAGGGATCTCCTACGAGCAGTACTTC
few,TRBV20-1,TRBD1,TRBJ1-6,CSARDRTGLSPLHF,TGCAGTGCTAGAGATAGGACAGGACTTTCACCCCTCCACTTT
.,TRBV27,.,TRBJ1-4,CASSLLGGNEKLFF,TGTGCCAGCAGTTTACTCGGGGGCAATGAAAAACTGTTTTTT
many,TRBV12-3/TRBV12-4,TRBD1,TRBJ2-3,CASTKGQGDTQYF,TGTGCCAGCACCAAGGGACAGGGGGATACGCAGTATTTT
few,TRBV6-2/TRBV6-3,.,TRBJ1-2,CASSTRAYGYTF,TGTGCCAGCAGTACTCGTGCCTATGGCTACACCTTC
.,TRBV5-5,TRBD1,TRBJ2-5,CASTYGQGFSQETQYF,TGTGCCAGCACCTATGGACAGGGCTTTTCCCAAGAGACCCAGTACTTC
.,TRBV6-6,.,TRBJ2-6,CASSPWVPSGANVLTF,TGTGCCAGCAGCCCGTGGGTGCCATCTGGGGCCAACGTCCTGACTTTC
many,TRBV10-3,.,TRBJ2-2,CAIGEVARLNTGELFF,TGTGCCATCGGAGAGGTCGCGAGATTGAACACCGGGGAGCTGTTTTTT
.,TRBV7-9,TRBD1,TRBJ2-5,CASSLAGQGAGQETQYF,TGTGCCAGCAGCTTAGCGGGACAGGGGGCCGGTCAAGAGACCCAGTACTTC
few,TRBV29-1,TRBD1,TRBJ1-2,CSVPTGGLYGYTF,TGCAGCGTTCCTACAGGGGGCCTCTATGGCTACACCTTC
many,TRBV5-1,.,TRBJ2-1,CASSLGGYNEQFF,TGCGCCAGCAGCTTGGGCGGTTACAATGAGCAGTTCTTC
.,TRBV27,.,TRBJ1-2,CASSFRTGHGYTF,TGTGCCAGCAGTTTTCGAACAGGCCATGGCTACACCTTC
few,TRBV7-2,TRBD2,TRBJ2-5,CASSLDIPSGRRETQYF,TGTGCCAGCAGCTTAGACATTCCTAGCGGGAGAAGAGAGACCCAGTACTTC
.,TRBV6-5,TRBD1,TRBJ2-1,CASSYSRDRGHNEQFF,TGTGCCAGCAGTTACTCCCGGGACAGGGGGCATAATGAGCAGTTCTTC
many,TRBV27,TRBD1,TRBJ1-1,CASSLGTGANTEAFF,TGTGCCAGCAGTTTAGGGACAGGGGCGAACACTGAAGCTTTCTTT
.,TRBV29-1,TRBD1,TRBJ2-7,CSVGGQGVWYF,TGCAGCGTTGGGGGACAGGGCGTCTGGTACTTC
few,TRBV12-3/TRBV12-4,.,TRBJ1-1,CASRTLLQGSLNTEAFF,TGTGCCAGCAGAACTCTTTTACAGGGTTCGTTGAACACTGAAGCTTTCTTT
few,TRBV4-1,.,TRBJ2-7,CASSQSEGMSYEQYF,TGCGCCAGCAGCCAAAGCGAGGGAATGTCCTACGAGCAGTACTTC
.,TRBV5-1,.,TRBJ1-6,CASSRGTGTGYSPLHF,TGCGCCAGCAGCCGGGGTACCGGGACCGGATATTCACCCCTCCACTTT
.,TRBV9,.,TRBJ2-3,CASSVRIGSSDTQYF,TGTGCCAGCAGCGTTCGGATTGGTTCTTCAGATACGCAGTATTTT
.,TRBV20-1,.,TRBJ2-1,CSARESSSEQFF,TGCAGTGCTAGGGAAAGTAGTTCTGAGCAGTTCTTC
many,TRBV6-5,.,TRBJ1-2,CASSTGPLVGYTF,TGTGCCAGCAGTACAGGGCCCCTCGTTGGCTACACCTTC
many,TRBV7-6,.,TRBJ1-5,CASSLALNQPQHF,TGTGCCAGCAGCTTAGCTCTCAATCAGCCCCAGCATTTT
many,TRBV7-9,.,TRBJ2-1,CASSLSGGEQFF,TGTGCCAGCAGCTTAAGTGGGGGTGAGCAGTTCTTC
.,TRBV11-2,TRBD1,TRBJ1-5,CASSLATGDQPQHF,TGTGCCAGCAGCTTAGCGACAGGGGATCAGCCCCAGCATTTT
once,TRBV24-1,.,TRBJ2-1,CATSDATGHNEQFF,TGTGCCACCAGTGATGCTACGGGTCACAATGAGCAGTTCTTC
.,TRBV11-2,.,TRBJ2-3,CASSPPVSGLDTQYF,TGTGCCAGCAGCCCCCCAGTATCGGGCCTGGATACGCAGTATTTT
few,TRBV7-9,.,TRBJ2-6,CASSPVFLSGANVLTF,TGTGCCAGCAGCCCAGTGTTTCTCTCTGGGGCCAACGTCCTGACTTTC
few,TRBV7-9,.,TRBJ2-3,CASTLSPGQGPRTDTQYF,TGTGCCAGCACCCTATCGCCTGGGCAGGGGCCTCGCACAGATACGCAGTATTTT
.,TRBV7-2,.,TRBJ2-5,CASSLVLSGSKETQYF,TGTGCCAGCAGCTTAGTCCTCTCCGGGTCCAAAGAGACCCAGTACTTC
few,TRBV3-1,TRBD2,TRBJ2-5,CASSVLAGGHNQETQYF,TGTGCCAGCTCGGTGCTAGCGGGGGGACACAACCAAGAGACCCAGTACTTC
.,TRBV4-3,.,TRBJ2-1,CASSRMSGNYNEQFF,TGCGCCAGCAGCCGGATGAGCGGCAATTACAATGAGCAGTTCTTC
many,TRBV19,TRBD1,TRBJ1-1,CASRTGGTEAFF,TGTGCCAGTAGGACAGGGGGTACTGAAGCTTTCTTT
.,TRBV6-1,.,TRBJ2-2,CASRPGHGELFF,TGTGCCAGCAGGCCAGGGCACGGGGAGCTGTTTTTT
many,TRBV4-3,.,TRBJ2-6,CASSQDQKGPSGANVLTF,TGCGCCAGCAGCCAAGATCAGAAGGGACCCTCTGGGGCCAACGTCCTGACTTTC
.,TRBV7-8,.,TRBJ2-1,CASSPPGLLGGNEQFF,TGTGCCAGCAGCCCCCCGGGACTACTAGGGGGCAATGAGCAGTTCTTC